Below, 10 T cell receptor beta chains from the same sample are listed, as sequenced in a study of blood T cell repertoires in COVID-19. Only in-frame clones appear in the TCRdb table, and some are missing; sequencing was by immunoSEQ multiplex PCR. The data hold more than 200,000 clones, with 82% observed a single time. Sequenced: peripheral blood. Receptors originate from a woman older than 75 with active or convalescent COVID-19.

V and J are TRBV18 and TRBJ2-2; 9 nucleotides match TRBD2. The germline gives CDR1 KGHSH, CDR2 LQKENI. The CDR3 spans 16 residues. The V segment lost 3 bases and the J segment 4 bases; nucleotides outside the gene matches: 6. The chain's CDR3 is CASSPVAGVITGELFF. CDR3 DNA: TGTGCCAGCTCACCTGTAGCGGGGGTGATCACCGGGGAGCTGTTTTTT.

The chain is built from TRBV5-1 and TRBJ2-1; 11 positions match TRBD2. J lost 9 bases, V lost 5 bases, and 7 bases had no gene match. This CDR3 is built from 14 residues. Germline V gene sequence: CDR1 SGHRS, CDR2 YFSETQ. Here the CDR3 DNA reads TGCGCCAGCAGACTCTTAGCGGGAGGGGGTGAGCAGTTCTTC. It translates to CASRLLAGGGEQFF.

This sequence joins TRBV27 and TRBJ2-3, with TRBD2 identical over 7 bases. J was trimmed by 2 bases and V by 3 bases; bases with no gene match: 5. The CDR3 sequence is 15 residues long. Germline V gene sequence: CDR1 MNHEY, CDR2 SMNVEV (reference sequence). In DNA form, the CDR3 reads TGTGCCAGCAGTTTTTTGGCGGGAGTCACAGATACGCAGTATTTT. This codes for CASSFLAGVTDTQYF.

In this sample, this clone turned up many times. The J gene is TRBJ1-2, the V gene TRBV2; 7 positions match TRBD1. CDR1 and CDR2 from the germline V gene are SNHLY and FYNNEI. V lost 6 bases to trimming and J lost 8 bases; unmatched junction nucleotides: 12. The CDR3 sequence is 14 residues long. CDR3 sequence: CASRVFTQGKGYTF. The DNA for the CDR3 is TGTGCCAGCAGAGTTTTTACACAGGGGAAAGGCTACACCTTC.

This clone was picked up one time. The chain joins TRBV30 to TRBJ1-5, with D unclear. V was shortened by 2 bases and J by 7 bases, with 12 bases between the two germline ends. CDR3 size: 13 residues. CDR1 is GTSNPN and CDR2 is SVGIG in the germline V gene (reference sequence). CDR3: CAWSTRSPQPQHF. The CDR3 nucleotides read TGTGCCTGGAGTACCCGGTCCCCGCAGCCCCAGCATTTT.

This chain connects TRBV30 to TRBJ1-6; D unclear. CDR3 length: 14 amino acids. Germline values: CDR1 GTSNPN, CDR2 SVGIG (reference sequence). The V end was cut by 0 bases, the J end by 7 bases, with 10 bases between. In DNA form, the CDR3 reads TGTGCCTGGAGTGTACCGGTAAACAATTCACCCCTCCACTTT. Translation gives CAWSVPVNNSPLHF. Full variable domain (outside the CDR3, taken from reference TRBV30 and TRBJ1-6): SQTIHQWPATLVQPVGSPLSLECTVEGTSNPNLYWYRQAAGRGLQLLFYSVGIGQISSEVPQNLSASRPQDRQFILSSKKLLLSDSGFYLCAWSVPVNNSPLHFGNGTRLTVT.

This sequence joins TRBV19 and TRBJ1-6; possible D gene TRBD1, 5 bases. With 2 bases removed from V and 8 bases from J, the gap between germline ends came to 16 bases. The germline V gene encodes CDR1 LNHDA and CDR2 SQIVND (reference sequence). The CDR3 extends over 16 amino acids. CDR3 sequence reads: CASSIIQVQGDSPLHF. CDR3 nucleotide sequence: TGTGCCAGTAGTATAATCCAGGTCCAGGGTGATTCACCCCTCCACTTT. Together with reference TRBV19 and TRBJ1-6, the CDR3 gives the full variable domain: DGGITQSPKYLFRKEGQNVTLSCEQNLNHDAMYWYRQDPGQGLRLIYYSQIVNDFQKGDIAEGYSVSREKKESFPLTVTSAQKNPTAFYLCASSIIQVQGDSPLHFGNGTRLTVT.

The chain uses TRBV28 and TRBJ2-4, with 9 bases lining up with TRBD1. The germline gives CDR1 MDHEN, CDR2 SYDVKM. The CDR3 has 17 amino acids. V dropped 4 bases and J dropped 6; count of bases not matched to a gene: 13. The CDR3 nucleotides read TGTGCCAGCAGTTCCACGGGACAGGGACGACGGAGAAACATTCAGTACTTC. Its protein product is CASSSTGQGRRRNIQYF.

This clone was seen only a few times. The gene calls are TRBV19 and TRBJ2-2; 8 positions agree with TRBD1. The J segment lost 6 bases and the V segment lost 4 bases, leaving 4 bases of the junction unmatched. Germline CDR1 is LNHDA and CDR2 is SQIVND (reference sequence). This CDR3 region has 14 residues. The CDR3 nucleotides read TGTGCCAGTAGTACCCTGACAGGGGCCGGGGAGCTGTTTTTT. Protein sequence: CASSTLTGAGELFF.

The chain uses TRBV3-1 (or the pseudogene TRBV3-2) and TRBJ2-5; D uncertain. The V end lost 5 bases, the J end lost 5 bases, and 9 bases lay between the germline ends. The CDR3 contains 12 residues. Germline V gene data show CDR1 as LGHDT and CDR2 as YNNKEL (reference sequence). CDR3 protein: CASSFQWETQYF. CDR3 nucleotides: TGTGCCAGCAGCTTCCAGTGGGAGACCCAGTACTTC.